The next 18 T cell receptor beta chains were all read from a single sample in a study of beta chain features in type 1 diabetes. As every portion of the isolated RNA was reverse transcribed, the sequencing read expressed TCRB transcripts. Produced via immunoSEQ multiplex PCR; TCRdb's table is partial and in-frame only. The repertoire consists of hundreds of thousands of clones, with 13% to 15% occurring once and the leading ten covering more than 0.025%. Sequencing input: naive CD4+ T cells from blood. These receptors were obtained from a woman between 40 and 50 years old in good health.

The V and J genes are TRBV6-1 and TRBJ2-7; maybe TRBD2 (6 bases). This CDR3 contains 14 residues. V was trimmed by 9 bases and J by 3 bases, leaving 18 bases between them. Germline assignment: CDR1 MNHNS and CDR2 SASEGT. CDR3 protein: CASALGSFIYEQYF. In DNA, the CDR3 is TGTGCCAGTGCTCTCGGGAGCTTCATCTACGAGCAGTACTTC.

This clone was counted a few times. This chain joins TRBV27 and TRBJ1-5; weak D call: TRBD1 (6 bases). Germline V gene sequence: CDR1 MNHEY, CDR2 SMNVEV (reference sequence). The CDR3 consists of 15 residues. V lost 2 bases to trimming and J lost 2 bases, with 10 bases between them. For the CDR3, the DNA is TGTGCCAGCAGTTTAGCGGGGGCTGGCAATCAGCCCCAGCATTTT. Its translation is CASSLAGAGNQPQHF.

The chain uses TRBV9 and TRBJ2-1, with D possibly being TRBD1 (6 bases). Germline V gene lookup returns CDR1 SGDLS and CDR2 YYNGEE. The CDR3 spans 15 residues. Trimming took off 3 bases at V and 3 bases at J, with 13 bases between the two ends. The CDR3 DNA reads TGTGCCAGCAGCGCGACAGGTCAGAACTACAATGAGCAGTTCTTC. Its protein product is CASSATGQNYNEQFF.

The V and J genes are TRBV9 and TRBJ2-2; TRBD2 matches at 11 bases. The CDR3 is 17 residues long. CDR1 SGDLS and CDR2 YYNGEE come from the germline V gene. Losses at the gene ends were 3 bases for V and 5 bases for J; bases not matched to a gene: 9. CDR3 bases: TGTGCCAGCAGCGCCTCATTAGCGGGGGGGCGAACCGGGGAGCTGTTTTTT. Translation: CASSASLAGGRTGELFF.

The sample holds a few counts of this clone. The gene calls are TRBV20-1 and TRBJ2-7; a possible D gene is TRBD1 (6 bases). The CDR3 consists of 11 residues. Germline V gene lookup returns CDR1 DFQATT and CDR2 SNEGSKA (reference sequence). V was pared by 3 bases and J by 6 bases, with 9 bases between. CDR3: CSARRGTEQYF. The CDR3 DNA follows: TGCAGTGCTAGGAGGGGGACCGAGCAGTACTTC.

This clone has just a few counts. The V call is TRBV11-2, the J call TRBJ2-5; the match to TRBD2 covers 12 bases. The germline gives CDR1 SGHAT, CDR2 FQNNGV. This CDR3 is built from 14 residues. V was pared by 5 bases and J by 6 bases, with 4 bases of the junction left unmatched. The CDR3 nucleotides read TGTGCCAGCAGCCTAGCGGGGGGGCCGAAGACCCAGTACTTC. It is translated as CASSLAGGPKTQYF.

This clone turned up a few times. The chain links TRBV20-1 to TRBJ2-7, with unresolved D. CDR1 and CDR2 (germline): DFQATT, SNEGSKA (reference sequence). This CDR3 has 11 amino acids. V was clipped by 2 bases and J by 10 bases, with 12 bases between them. DNA for the CDR3: TGCAGTGCTAGAATCGGTGTGCCCCAGTACTTC. Protein product: CSARIGVPQYF.

This clone appeared a few times. The chain is built from TRBV5-4 and TRBJ2-7; perhaps TRBD1 as D (6 bases). Germline V gene sequence: CDR1 SGHNT, CDR2 YYREEE (reference sequence). The CDR3 totals 14 residues. With 3 bases removed from V and 4 bases from J, the gap between germline ends came to 14 bases. The CDR3: CASSSRGGSYEQYF. The CDR3 coding sequence is TGTGCCAGCAGCTCCAGGGGTGGGAGTTACGAGCAGTACTTC.

V is TRBV2 and J is TRBJ2-7, with D possibly being TRBD2 (6 bases). The CDR3 consists of 16 residues. Germline V gene sequence: CDR1 SNHLY, CDR2 FYNNEI. Trimming removed 8 bases at V and 1 base at J, with 21 bases between. The CDR3 nucleotides are TGTGCCAGCGTTATAGGGACTCCCCGAGGATCCTACGAGCAGTACTTC. Its translation is CASVIGTPRGSYEQYF. Full variable domain (outside the CDR3, taken from reference TRBV2 and TRBJ2-7): EPEVTQTPSHQVTQMGQEVILRCVPISNHLYFYWYRQILGQKVEFLVSFYNNEISEKSEIFDDQFSVERPDGSNFTLKIRSTKLEDSAMYFCASVIGTPRGSYEQYFGPGTRLTVT.

In this sample, this clone turned up a few times. The chain uses TRBV5-5 and TRBJ2-7; 10 bases agree with TRBD1. Germline assignment: CDR1 SGHKS and CDR2 YYEKEE (reference sequence). This CDR3 is built from 15 residues. Trimming cost V 1 base and J 4 bases; bases outside gene matches: 5. The CDR3 DNA reads TGTGCCAGCAGCTTGACGTCGGACAGGGGGTACGAGCAGTACTTC. It yields the protein CASSLTSDRGYEQYF.

In its sample, this clone was seen a few times. The chain recombines TRBV7-9 with TRBJ1-4, with D possibly matching TRBD1 (5 bases). The CDR3 loop spans 15 amino acids. Deletions cut 3 bases from V and 1 base from J, with 9 bases between. Per the germline V gene, CDR1 is SEHNR and CDR2 is FQNEAQ (reference sequence). CDR3 sequence (DNA): TGTGCCAGCAGCTTCCTGGGGGGAACTAATGAAAAACTGTTTTTT. Residues: CASSFLGGTNEKLFF.

The chain uses TRBV6-6 and TRBJ2-7; TRBD1 aligns across 9 bases. The CDR3 has 16 residues. V lost 6 bases to trimming and J lost 0 bases; unmatched junction nucleotides: 9. Germline CDR1 is MNHNY and CDR2 is SVGAGI (reference sequence). DNA of the CDR3: TGTGCCAGCAGCGAGACGGGGACAGGGTCCTCCTACGAGCAGTACTTC. Its translation is CASSETGTGSSYEQYF.

This clone turned up a few times. V is TRBV4-1 and J is TRBJ2-1; 10 bases are a match to TRBD1. CDR1 and CDR2 from the germline V gene are MGHRA and YSYEKL. The V and J ends lost 1 base and 6 bases, in that order; junction bases with no gene match: 9. CDR3 length: 17 residues. The CDR3 region has the DNA TGCGCCAGCAGCCAAGGTTTACAGGGACAGGGGAGCAATGAGCAGTTCTTC. Encoded protein: CASSQGLQGQGSNEQFF.

This clone came up a few times. The V call is TRBV18, the J call TRBJ1-5; TRBD1 agrees at 9 bases. CDR1 is KGHSH and CDR2 is LQKENI in the germline V gene. This CDR3 is built from 14 residues. With V trimmed by 4 bases and J by 2 bases, 0 bases remained unmatched. The CDR3 loop is CASSRTGGNQPQHF. CDR3 nucleotides: TGTGCCAGCTCACGGACAGGGGGCAATCAGCCCCAGCATTTT.

This clone has only a few counts. The chain uses TRBV6-5 and TRBJ2-3; D might be TRBD2 (5 bases). V shed 10 bases and J shed 6 bases, with 11 bases lying between them. Per the germline V gene, CDR1 is MNHEY and CDR2 is SVGAGI. This CDR3 is built from 11 residues. CDR3 nucleotides: TGTGCCACCCGATGGAGGGATACGCAGTATTTT. Amino acids: CATRWRDTQYF.

The chain combines TRBV20-1 with TRBJ1-2; D is uncertain. Germline V lookup: CDR1 DFQATT, CDR2 SNEGSKA (reference sequence). The CDR3 is made up of 10 amino acids. Trimming took off 1 base at V and 8 bases at J, with 5 bases between the two ends. The CDR3 is CSARGGGYTF. DNA for the CDR3: TGCAGTGCTAGAGGCGGGGGCTACACCTTC.

CDR3 in DNA: TGTGCCAGCAGTGGAACAGGTCGGGGACTCTCTGGGGCCAACGTCCTGACTTTC. Protein product: CASSGTGRGLSGANVLTF. V and J are TRBV6-1 and TRBJ2-6, with D maybe TRBD2 (6 bases). The CDR3 covers 18 residues. V dropped 4 bases and J dropped 0 bases, with 16 bases sitting between them. Looked up from germline, CDR1 is MNHNS and CDR2 is SASEGT.

This clone was seen more than once but under ten times. V usage is TRBV7-9 and J usage is TRBJ1-2; 8 nucleotides agree with TRBD1. Germline CDR1 reads SEHNR; CDR2 reads FQNEAQ (reference sequence). The CDR3 has 13 residues. The V and J ends lost 5 bases and 7 bases, in that order; junction bases with no gene match: 6. CDR3 nucleotide sequence: TGTGCCAGCAGCAAAACAGGGGGAATTGGCTACACCTTC. Amino acids: CASSKTGGIGYTF.